This TCR beta chain derives from a study of T-cell reconstitution after alpha-beta-depleted transplantation in children. Study outcomes and limitations: Several patients had high TCRbeta diversity at day 60; it came from surviving recipient T cells and thymic progenitors.

This clonotype was observed a few times. Its target is unknown. Unique molecular identifiers featured in how the TCRbeta library was prepared. TCRdb re-derived calls from the PCR reads in MiXCR, one entry per CDR3 protein. The data hold some 81,000 distinct CDR3 sequences, with 11% to 15% observed a single time. Trimming pared 3 bases from V and 3 bases from J, leaving 15 bases between. The germline CDR1 and CDR2 sequences are KGHDR and SFDVKD. This CDR3 comprises 16 residues. The chain has TRBV24-1 and TRBJ2-3, with D hard to call. The sequencing here drew on PBMCs, mostly from graft donor cells, taken 180 days after TCRalphabeta/CD19-depleted stem cell transplant. The sequence came from a male patient aged 2-9 years who had a stem cell transplant for acute lymphoblastic leukemia, so the T cells may come from the graft donor. The CDR3 nucleotides read TGTGCCACCAGTGATCCAGTGGGATGGAAAACAGATACGCAGTATTTT. Protein: CATSDPVGWKTDTQYF.